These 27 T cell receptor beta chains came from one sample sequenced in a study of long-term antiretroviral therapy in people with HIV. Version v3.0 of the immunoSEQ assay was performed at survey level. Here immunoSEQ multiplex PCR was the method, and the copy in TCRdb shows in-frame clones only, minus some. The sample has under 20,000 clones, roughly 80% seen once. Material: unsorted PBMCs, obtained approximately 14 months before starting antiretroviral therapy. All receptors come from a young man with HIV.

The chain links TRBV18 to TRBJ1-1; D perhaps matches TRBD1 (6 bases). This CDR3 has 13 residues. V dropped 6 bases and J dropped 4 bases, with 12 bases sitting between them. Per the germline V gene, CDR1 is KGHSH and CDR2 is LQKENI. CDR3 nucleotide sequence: TGTGCCAGCTCCCCGCCAGGGGCCACTGAAGCTTTCTTT. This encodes CASSPPGATEAFF.

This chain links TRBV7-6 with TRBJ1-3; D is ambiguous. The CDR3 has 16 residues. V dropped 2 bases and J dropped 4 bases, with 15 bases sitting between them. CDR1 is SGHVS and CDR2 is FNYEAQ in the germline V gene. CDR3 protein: CASSLSGGLSGNTIYF. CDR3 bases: TGTGCCAGCAGCTTATCCGGAGGCTTGTCCGGAAACACCATATATTTT.

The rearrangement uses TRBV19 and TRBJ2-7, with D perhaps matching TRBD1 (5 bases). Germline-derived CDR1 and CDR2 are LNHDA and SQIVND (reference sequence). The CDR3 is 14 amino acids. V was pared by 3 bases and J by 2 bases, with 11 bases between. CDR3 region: CASSMGPGPYEQYF. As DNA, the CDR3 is TGTGCCAGTAGTATGGGGCCAGGGCCCTACGAGCAGTACTTC.

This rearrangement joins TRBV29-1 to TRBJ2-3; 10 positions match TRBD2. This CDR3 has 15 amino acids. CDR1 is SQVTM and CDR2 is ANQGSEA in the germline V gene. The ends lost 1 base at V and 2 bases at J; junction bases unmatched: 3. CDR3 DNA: TGCAGCGTTGAAGGGACTAGCGGAGCCACAGATACGCAGTATTTT. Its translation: CSVEGTSGATDTQYF.

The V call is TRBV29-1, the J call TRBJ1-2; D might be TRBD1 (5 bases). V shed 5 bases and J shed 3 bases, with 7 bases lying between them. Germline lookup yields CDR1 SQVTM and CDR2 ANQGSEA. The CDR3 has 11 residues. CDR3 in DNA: TGCAGCGTTATACAGGACTATGGCTACACCTTC. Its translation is CSVIQDYGYTF. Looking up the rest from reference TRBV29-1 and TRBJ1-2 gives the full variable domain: SAVISQKPSRDICQRGTSLTIQCQVDSQVTMMFWYRQQPGQSLTLIATANQGSEATYESGFVIDKFPISRPNLTFSTLTVSNMSPEDSSIYLCSVIQDYGYTFGSGTRLTVV.

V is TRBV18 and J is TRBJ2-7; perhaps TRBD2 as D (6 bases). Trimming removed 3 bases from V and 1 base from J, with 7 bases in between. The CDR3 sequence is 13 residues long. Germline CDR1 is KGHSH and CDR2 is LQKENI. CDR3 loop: CASSPEGSYEQYF. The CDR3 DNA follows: TGTGCCAGCTCACCGGAGGGTTCCTACGAGCAGTACTTC.

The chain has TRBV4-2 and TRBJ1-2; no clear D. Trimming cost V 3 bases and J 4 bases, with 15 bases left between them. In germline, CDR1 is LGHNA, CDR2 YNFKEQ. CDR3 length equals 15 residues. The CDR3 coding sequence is TGTGCCAGCAGCCAGGACCTAAGCCAGGTCTATGGCTACACCTTC. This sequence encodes CASSQDLSQVYGYTF.

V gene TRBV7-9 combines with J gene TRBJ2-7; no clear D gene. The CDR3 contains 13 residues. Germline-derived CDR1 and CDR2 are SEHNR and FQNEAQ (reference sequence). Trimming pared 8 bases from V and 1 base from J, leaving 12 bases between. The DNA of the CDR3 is TGTGCCAGCGGGGTCAGCCCTTCCTACGAGCAGTACTTC. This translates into CASGVSPSYEQYF.

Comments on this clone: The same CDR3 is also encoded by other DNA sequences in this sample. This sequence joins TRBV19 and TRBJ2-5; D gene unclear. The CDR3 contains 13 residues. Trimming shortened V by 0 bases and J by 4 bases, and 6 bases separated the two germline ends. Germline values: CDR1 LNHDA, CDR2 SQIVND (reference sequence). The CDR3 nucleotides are TGTGCCAGTAGTATAGACTCAGCAGAGACCCAGTACTTC. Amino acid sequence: CASSIDSAETQYF.

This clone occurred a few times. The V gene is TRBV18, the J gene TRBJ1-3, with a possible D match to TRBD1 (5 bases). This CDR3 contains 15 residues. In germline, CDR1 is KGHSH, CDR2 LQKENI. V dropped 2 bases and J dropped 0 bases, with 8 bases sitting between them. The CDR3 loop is CASSPDSFSGNTIYF. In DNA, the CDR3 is TGTGCCAGCTCACCAGACAGCTTCTCTGGAAACACCATATATTTT.

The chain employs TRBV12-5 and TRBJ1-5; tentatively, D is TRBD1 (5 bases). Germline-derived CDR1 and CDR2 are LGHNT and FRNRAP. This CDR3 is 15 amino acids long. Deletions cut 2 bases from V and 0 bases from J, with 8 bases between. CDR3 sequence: CASGLRDRSNQPQHF. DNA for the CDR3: TGTGCTAGTGGTTTGAGGGACCGTAGCAATCAGCCCCAGCATTTT.

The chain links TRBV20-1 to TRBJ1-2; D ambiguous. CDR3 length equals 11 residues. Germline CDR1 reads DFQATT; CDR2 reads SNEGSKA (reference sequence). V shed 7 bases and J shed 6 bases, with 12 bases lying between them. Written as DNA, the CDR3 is TGCAGTGTTAGCGGATTGGATGGCTACACCTTC. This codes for CSVSGLDGYTF.

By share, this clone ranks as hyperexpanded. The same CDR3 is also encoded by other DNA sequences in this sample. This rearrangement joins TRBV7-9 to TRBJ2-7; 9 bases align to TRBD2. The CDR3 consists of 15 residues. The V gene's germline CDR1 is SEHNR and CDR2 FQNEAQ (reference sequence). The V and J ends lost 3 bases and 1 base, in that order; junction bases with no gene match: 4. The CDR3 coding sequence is TGTGCCAGCAGCTTTAGCGGGGGCCCATCCTACGAGCAGTACTTC. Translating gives CASSFSGGPSYEQYF.

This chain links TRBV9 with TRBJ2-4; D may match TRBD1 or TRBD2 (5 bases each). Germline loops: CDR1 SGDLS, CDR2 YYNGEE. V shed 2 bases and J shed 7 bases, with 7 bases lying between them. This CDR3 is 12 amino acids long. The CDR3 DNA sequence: TGTGCCAGCAGCGTGGGGGACAACATTCAGTACTTC. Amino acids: CASSVGDNIQYF.

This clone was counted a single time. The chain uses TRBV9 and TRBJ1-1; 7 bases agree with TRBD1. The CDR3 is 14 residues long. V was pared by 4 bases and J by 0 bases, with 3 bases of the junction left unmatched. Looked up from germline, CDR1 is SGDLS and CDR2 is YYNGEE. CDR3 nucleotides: TGTGCCAGCAGCTGGGACAGCATGAACACTGAAGCTTTCTTT. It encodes CASSWDSMNTEAFF.

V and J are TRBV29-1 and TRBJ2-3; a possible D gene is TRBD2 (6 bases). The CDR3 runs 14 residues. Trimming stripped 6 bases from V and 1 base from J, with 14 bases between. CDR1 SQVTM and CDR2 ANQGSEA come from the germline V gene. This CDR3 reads CSVGLGTGTDTQYF. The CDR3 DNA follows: TGCAGCGTGGGACTGGGGACGGGCACAGATACGCAGTATTTT.

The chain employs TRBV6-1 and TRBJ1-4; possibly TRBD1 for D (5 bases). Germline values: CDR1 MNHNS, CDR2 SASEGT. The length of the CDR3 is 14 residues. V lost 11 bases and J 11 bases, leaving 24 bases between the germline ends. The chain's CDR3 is CAGILGQEMWKLFF. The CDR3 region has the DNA TGTGCCGGAATCCTGGGGCAGGAGATGTGGAAACTGTTTTTT.

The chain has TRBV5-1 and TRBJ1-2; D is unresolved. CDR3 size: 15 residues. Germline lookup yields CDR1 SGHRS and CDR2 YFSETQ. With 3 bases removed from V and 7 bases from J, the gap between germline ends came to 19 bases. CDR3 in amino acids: CASSSEPGAAAGYTF. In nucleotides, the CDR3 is TGCGCCAGCAGCTCCGAACCGGGAGCGGCAGCTGGCTACACCTTC.

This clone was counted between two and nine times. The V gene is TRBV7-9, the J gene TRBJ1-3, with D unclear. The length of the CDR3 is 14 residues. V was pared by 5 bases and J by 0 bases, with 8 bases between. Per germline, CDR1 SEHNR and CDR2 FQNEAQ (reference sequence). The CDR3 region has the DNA TGTGCCAGCAGCCCGACCATCTCTGGAAACACCATATATTTT. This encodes CASSPTISGNTIYF.

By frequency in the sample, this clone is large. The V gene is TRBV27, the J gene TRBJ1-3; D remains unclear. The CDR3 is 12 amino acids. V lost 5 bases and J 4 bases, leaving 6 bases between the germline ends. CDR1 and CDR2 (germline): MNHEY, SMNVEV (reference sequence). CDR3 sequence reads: CASSDSGNTIYF. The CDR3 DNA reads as TGTGCCAGCAGTGATTCCGGAAACACCATATATTTT.

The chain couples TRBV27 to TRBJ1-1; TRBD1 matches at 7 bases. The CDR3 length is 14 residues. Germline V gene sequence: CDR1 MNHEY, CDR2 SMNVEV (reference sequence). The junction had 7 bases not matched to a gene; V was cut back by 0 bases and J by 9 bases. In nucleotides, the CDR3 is TGTGCCAGCAGTTTATCGGCCCCAGGGGGAAAAGCTTTCTTT. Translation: CASSLSAPGGKAFF.

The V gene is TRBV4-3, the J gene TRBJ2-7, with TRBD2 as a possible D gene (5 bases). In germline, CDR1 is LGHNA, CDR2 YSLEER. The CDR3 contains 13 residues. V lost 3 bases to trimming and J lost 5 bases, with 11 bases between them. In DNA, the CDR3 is TGCGCCAGCAGCCACGAGGGAACGGACGAGCAGTACTTC. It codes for CASSHEGTDEQYF.

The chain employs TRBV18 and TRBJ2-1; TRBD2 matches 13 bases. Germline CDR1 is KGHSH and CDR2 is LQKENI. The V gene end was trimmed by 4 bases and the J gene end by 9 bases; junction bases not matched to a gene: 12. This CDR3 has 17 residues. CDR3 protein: CASSQFGLAGAASEQFF. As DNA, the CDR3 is TGTGCCAGCTCACAATTTGGACTAGCGGGAGCGGCAAGTGAGCAGTTCTTC. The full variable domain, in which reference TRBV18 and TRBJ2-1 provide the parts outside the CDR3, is NAGVMQNPRHLVRRRGQEARLRCSPMKGHSHVYWYRQLPEEGLKFMVYLQKENIIDESGMPKERFSAEFPKEGPSILRIQQVVRGDSAAYFCASSQFGLAGAASEQFFGPGTRLTVL.

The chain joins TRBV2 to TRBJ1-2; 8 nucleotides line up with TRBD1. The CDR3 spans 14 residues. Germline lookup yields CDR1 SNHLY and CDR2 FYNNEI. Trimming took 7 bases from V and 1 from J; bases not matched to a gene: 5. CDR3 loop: CASKGDRGNYGYTF. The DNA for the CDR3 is TGTGCCAGCAAGGGCGACAGGGGTAACTATGGCTACACCTTC.

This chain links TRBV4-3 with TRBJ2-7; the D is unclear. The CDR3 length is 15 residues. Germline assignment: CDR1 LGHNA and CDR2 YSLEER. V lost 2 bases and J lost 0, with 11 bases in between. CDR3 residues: CASSQSDQTSYEQYF. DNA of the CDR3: TGCGCCAGCAGCCAATCCGACCAAACCTCCTACGAGCAGTACTTC.

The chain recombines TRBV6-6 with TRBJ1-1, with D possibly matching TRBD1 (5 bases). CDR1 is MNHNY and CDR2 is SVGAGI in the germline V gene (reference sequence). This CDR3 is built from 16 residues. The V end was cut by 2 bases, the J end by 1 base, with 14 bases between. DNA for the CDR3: TGTGCCAGCAGTTACGAGCGTTTTGGGGGGAACACTGAAGCTTTCTTT. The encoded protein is CASSYERFGGNTEAFF.

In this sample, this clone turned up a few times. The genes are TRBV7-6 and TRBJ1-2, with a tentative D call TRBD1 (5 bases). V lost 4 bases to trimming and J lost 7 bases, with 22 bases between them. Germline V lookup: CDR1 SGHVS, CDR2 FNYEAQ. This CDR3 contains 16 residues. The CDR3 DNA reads TGTGCCAGCAGCTCACTCACAGGCGGCGGAGGAGTTGGCTACACCTTC. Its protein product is CASSSLTGGGGVGYTF. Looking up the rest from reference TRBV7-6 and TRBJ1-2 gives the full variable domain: GAGVSQSPRYKVTKRGQDVALRCDPISGHVSLYWYRQALGQGPEFLTYFNYEAQQDKSGLPNDRFSAERPEGSISTLTIQRTEQRDSAMYRCASSSLTGGGGVGYTFGSGTRLTVV.